This TCR beta chain originates from a study of blood T cell repertoires in COVID-19. The overall study: Samples representing acute and convalescent COVID-19 were sourced from the United States, Italy and Spain. Nucleic acid was either cDNA or gDNA, and it came from T cells, B-cell-depleted T cells, or PBMCs.

V dropped 5 bases and J dropped 2; count of bases not matched to a gene: 6. Germline values: CDR1 SGHVS, CDR2 FNYEAQ. This CDR3 comprises 16 residues. Original handling: Researchers report that nucleated cell counts were estimated from reference gene primer amplification. This table comes from immunoSEQ multiplex PCR, and its TCRdb copy is limited to in-frame clones, with some not included. That table furnishes V, J and clone size, whereas the DNA furnished D and trimming. The data hold more than 95,000 clones, with around nine tenths observed a single time. The rearrangement uses TRBV7-6 and TRBJ2-2; 9 bases match TRBD1. The receptor comes from a human donor in a cohort sampled during active COVID-19. Sequenced: peripheral blood. The DNA for the CDR3 is TGTGCCAGCAGCCCCTGGGACAGGGCAAACACCGGGGAGCTGTTTTTT. This sequence encodes CASSPWDRANTGELFF.